This TCR beta chain was observed in a study of cytotoxic CD8 clonotypes in ibrutinib-treated CLL. In regard to this clone: The antigen is undetermined.

V lost 0 bases and J lost 1, with 11 bases in between. The CDR3 extends over 15 amino acids. Looked up from germline, CDR1 is SGHRS and CDR2 is YFSETQ. Study-level results: An increase in clonality occurred at ibrutinib response, followed by a return toward baseline at progression. Samples were collected at differing times from sustained-remission and progressing patients. Public clonotypes, found uncommonly, either contracted or stayed stable on treatment.

Produced via immunoSEQ multiplex PCR; TCRdb's table is partial and in-frame only. The sample lists some 170,000 clones, more than 70% occurring once. The source was PBMCs, collected at disease progression, from a patient treated with ibrutinib. J is TRBJ2-7 and V is TRBV5-1; no clear D. The TCR sequence derives from a human donor with chronic lymphocytic leukemia. CDR3 sequence reads: CASSLGRGASYEQYF. The CDR3 bases are TGCGCCAGCAGCTTGGGGCGAGGTGCATCCTACGAGCAGTACTTC.